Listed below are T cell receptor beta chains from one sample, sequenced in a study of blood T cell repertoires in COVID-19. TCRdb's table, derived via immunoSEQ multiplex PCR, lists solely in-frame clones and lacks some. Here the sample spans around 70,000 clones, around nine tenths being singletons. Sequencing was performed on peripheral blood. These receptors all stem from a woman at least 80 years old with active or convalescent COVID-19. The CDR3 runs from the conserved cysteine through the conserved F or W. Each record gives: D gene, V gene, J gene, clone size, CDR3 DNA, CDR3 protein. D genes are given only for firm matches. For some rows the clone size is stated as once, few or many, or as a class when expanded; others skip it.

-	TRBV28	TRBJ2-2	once	TGTGCCAGCCAGGTCACCGGGGAGCTGTTTTTT	CASQVTGELFF
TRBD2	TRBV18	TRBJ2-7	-	TGTGCCAGCTCTGGGACTAGCGACTCCTACGAGCAGTACTTC	CASSGTSDSYEQYF
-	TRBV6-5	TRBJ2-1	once	TGTGCCAGCAGTTCCACTACCAATGAGCAGTTCTTC	CASSSTTNEQFF
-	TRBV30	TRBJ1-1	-	TGTGCCTGGAGTGTTCGGAGGAACACTGAAGCTTTCTTT	CAWSVRRNTEAFF
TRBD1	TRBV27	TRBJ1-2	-	TGTGCCAGCAGACTAAAGGGGACAGGGGGTGGCTACACCTTC	CASRLKGTGGGYTF
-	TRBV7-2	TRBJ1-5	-	TGTGCCAGCAGCTTAAATTTAGGGGAGGGCCAGCCCCAGCATTTT	CASSLNLGEGQPQHF
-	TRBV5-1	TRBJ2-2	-	TGCGCCAGCAGACCCGGACTGAGCCTTAACGAGAACACCGGGGAGCTGTTTTTT	CASRPGLSLNENTGELFF
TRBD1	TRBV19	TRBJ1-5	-	TGTGCCAGTAGTATGGCAGGGGACAGGTTGGAGCCCCAGCATTTT	CASSMAGDRLEPQHF
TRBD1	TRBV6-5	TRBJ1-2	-	TGTGCCAGCAGGGACAGGGGAGGGGCGTTCGGCTACACCTTC	CASRDRGGAFGYTF
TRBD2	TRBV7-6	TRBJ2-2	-	TGTGCCAGCAGCTCGGGACTAGCGGGGGGGCCGACCACCGGGGAGCTGTTTTTT	CASSSGLAGGPTTGELFF
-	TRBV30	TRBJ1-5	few	TGTGCCTGGAGTGGGGACACCGCCGGTCTTCTCAGCAATCAGCCCCAGCATTTT	CAWSGDTAGLLSNQPQHF
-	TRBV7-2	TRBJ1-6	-	TGTGCCAGCAGCTTAGTAGAGGGTTCGCCCCTCCACTTT	CASSLVEGSPLHF
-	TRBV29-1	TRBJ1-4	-	TGCAGCGTTGCACAGGGCCCTAATGAAAAACTGTTTTTT	CSVAQGPNEKLFF
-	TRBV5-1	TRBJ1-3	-	TGCGCCAGCAGCTTGGCGGGTCCTCGCTCTGGAAACACCATATATTTT	CASSLAGPRSGNTIYF
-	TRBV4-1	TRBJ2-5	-	TGCGCCAGCAGCCAAGAAGGGAGGACTCCTGGGACCCAGTACTTC	CASSQEGRTPGTQYF
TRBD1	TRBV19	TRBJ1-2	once	TGTGCCAGTAGTACCGGGACAGTTCGAGGCTACACCTTC	CASSTGTVRGYTF
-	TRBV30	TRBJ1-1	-	TGTGCCTGGGAGCAGAACACTGAAGCTTTCTTT	CAWEQNTEAFF
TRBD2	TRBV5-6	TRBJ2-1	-	TGTGCCAGCAGCTTTCGGGCGGGGGAGGTATACAATGAGCAGTTCTTC	CASSFRAGEVYNEQFF
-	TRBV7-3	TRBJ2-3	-	TGTGCCAGCAGCTCCGAGACTAGAGATACGCAGTATTTT	CASSSETRDTQYF
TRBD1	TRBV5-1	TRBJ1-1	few	TGCGCCAGCAGCCCTGGGACAGGGGGCACTGAAGCTTTCTTT	CASSPGTGGTEAFF
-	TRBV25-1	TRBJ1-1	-	TGTGCCAGCAGTGACGCGACAGGTGGTACTGAAGCTTTCTTT	CASSDATGGTEAFF
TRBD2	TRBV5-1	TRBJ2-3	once	TGCGCCAGCCGAACTAGCGGGGGGCTCGACACAGATACGCAGTATTTT	CASRTSGGLDTDTQYF
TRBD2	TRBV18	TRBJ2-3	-	TGTGCCAGCTCACCAGACCCACTCGTAGCGGGGGGGCCTCATACGCAGTATTTT	CASSPDPLVAGGPHTQYF
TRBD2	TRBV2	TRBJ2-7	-	TGTGCCAGCAGCGGACGGGAGAGCGGGGCCCCCTACGAGCAGTACTTC	CASSGRESGAPYEQYF
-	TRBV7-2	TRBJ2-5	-	TGTGCCAGCACCAGGGTAGACCAAGAGACCCAGTACTTC	CASTRVDQETQYF
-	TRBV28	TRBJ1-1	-	TGTGCCAGCAGTTTGGGAGGGGCTAAAAGGAGCACTGAAGCTTTCTTT	CASSLGGAKRSTEAFF
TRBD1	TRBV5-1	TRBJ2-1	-	TGCGCCAGCAGCCAAGCCGGACAGGGATTCTTTGAGCAGTTCTTC	CASSQAGQGFFEQFF
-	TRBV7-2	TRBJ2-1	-	TGTGCCAGCAGCTTATTTCCAGAATCCTACAATGAGCAGTTCTTC	CASSLFPESYNEQFF
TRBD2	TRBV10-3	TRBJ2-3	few	TGTGCCATAAAGACTAGCTTCAAAGATACGCAGTATTTT	CAIKTSFKDTQYF
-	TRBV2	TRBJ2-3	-	TGTGCCAGCAGTGATGCACGGGAGCTCACAGATACGCAGTATTTT	CASSDARELTDTQYF
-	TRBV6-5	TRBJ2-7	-	TGTGCCAGCAGGGCGGAGAGCTCCTACGAGCAGTACTTC	CASRAESSYEQYF
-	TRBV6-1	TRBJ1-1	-	TGTGCCAGCAGTGAACGGGGGGTAACGACTGAAGCTTTCTTT	CASSERGVTTEAFF